This T cell receptor beta chain derives from a study of T cell repertoires in cytomegalovirus infection. Study summary: CMV infection together with matching HLA type was indicated by public TCR beta signatures. Findings and caveats of the study: Predominance within the ex vivo response was attributable to HLA-C-restricted CMV-specific TCR beta clonotypes.

TCRdb called the reads again in MiXCR, with one record for every CDR3 protein. The data hold roughly 800,000 distinct CDR3 sequences, with approximately 32% observed a single time. The CDR3 covers 15 residues. CDR1 is MNHEY and CDR2 is SMNVEV in the germline V gene (reference sequence). Unmatched junction bases numbered 6, after V lost 6 bases and J lost 1 base. Concerning this clonotype: What it recognizes is unknown.

This chain links TRBV27 with TRBJ1-2, with TRBD1 matching over 9 bases. Source: cultured CD8+ T cells from PBMCs, taken from culture after CMV antigen stimulation. This sequence originates from a human donor in good health (CMV status not recorded). Some clones in this sample may be carry-over from other donors' samples. DNA for the CDR3: TGTGCCAGCAGATCTGGACAGGGGCTTAACTATGGCTACACCTTC. Amino acid sequence: CASRSGQGLNYGYTF.